A selection of T cell receptor beta chains follows, all from one sample in a study of T cells after yellow fever vaccination. TCRdb ran MiXCR on the 5' RACE reads and lists one entry per CDR3 protein. This sample has 300,000 to 450,000 distinct CDR3 sequences, with about 6% found just once. The input for sequencing was PBMCs, taken 5 days after the yellow fever booster vaccination. Source of these receptors: a man between 25 and 39 years old who received the YFV17D yellow fever vaccine. Both conserved end residues are part of each CDR3. A D gene is named only where the DNA matches it firmly. Size values are once, few and many counts, or a class for expanded clones, and some rows have none.

V	D	size	J	DNA	CDR3
TRBV30	.	few	TRBJ2-7	TGTGCCTGGAGTAAGGTGAGGGGCCGACTCGAGCAGTACTTC	CAWSKVRGRLEQYF
TRBV11-3	.	.	TRBJ2-2	TGTGCCAGCAGCTTATTGTCGGAACAGGAGTTACGTGGGCGCGGGATCGGGGAGCTGTTTTTT	CASSLLSEQELRGRGIGELFF
TRBV20-1	.	many	TRBJ2-7	TGCAGTGCTCGGGACTCAGCCTACGAGCAGTACTTC	CSARDSAYEQYF
TRBV6-1	.	many	TRBJ1-2	TGTGCCAGCAGTGAAGCGGGCCCCGGCTATGGCTACACCTTC	CASSEAGPGYGYTF
TRBV20-1	.	few	TRBJ2-7	TGCAGTGCTTCCCAGCGGAATTCCTACGAGCAGTACTTC	CSASQRNSYEQYF
TRBV29-1	TRBD2	.	TRBJ2-7	TGCAGCGTTGGGTTAGCGGGGTCCTACGAGCAGTACTTC	CSVGLAGSYEQYF
TRBV4-3	.	many	TRBJ2-5	TGCGCCAGCAGCCAAGATTCCCGGGGAGAGACCCAGTACTTC	CASSQDSRGETQYF
TRBV28	TRBD1	few	TRBJ1-2	TGTGCCAGCAGTTTGAGCAGGGGGCAAGGCTACACCTTC	CASSLSRGQGYTF
TRBV12-3/TRBV12-4	TRBD1	.	TRBJ2-1	TGTGCCAGCAGTTCAAGGACAGGGGGTTTCGGCAATGAGCAGTTCTTC	CASSSRTGGFGNEQFF
TRBV3-1	.	few	TRBJ2-5	TGTGCCAGCAGCGCCGATCCGGGGAAAGAGACCCAGTACTTC	CASSADPGKETQYF
TRBV7-9	TRBD2	many	TRBJ2-3	TGTGCCAGCGCGACTAGCGGGAGCACAGATACGCAGTATTTT	CASATSGSTDTQYF
TRBV19	.	.	TRBJ2-3	TGTGCCAGTAGTGCCTTCCCTAGCACAGATACGCAGTATTTT	CASSAFPSTDTQYF
TRBV7-8	TRBD2	few	TRBJ2-2	TGTGCCAGCAGCTTAGGGACTAGCGGGCAGGCCGGGGAGCTGTTTTTT	CASSLGTSGQAGELFF
TRBV5-1	TRBD2	.	TRBJ2-6	TGCGCCAGCAGCTGGACTAGCTCTGGGGCCAACGTCCTGACTTTC	CASSWTSSGANVLTF
TRBV29-1	TRBD2	few	TRBJ2-1	TGCAGCGGAGCACTAGCGGCAAACAATGAGCAGTTCTTC	CSGALAANNEQFF
TRBV7-9	.	few	TRBJ1-6	TGTGCCAGCAGCTTAGCAAGCTCAGATAATTCACCCCTCCACTTT	CASSLASSDNSPLHF
TRBV20-1	.	few	TRBJ2-5	TGCAGTGCTACGAGGGGGGAGCAGACCCAGTACTTC	CSATRGEQTQYF
TRBV28	TRBD2	.	TRBJ2-1	TGTGCCAGCACCTTAGGTACTAGCGGGAGCTACAATGAGCAGTTCTTC	CASTLGTSGSYNEQFF
TRBV28	.	.	TRBJ2-1	TGTGCCAGCCCTGCGGGGAATGAGCAGTTCTTC	CASPAGNEQFF
TRBV11-1	.	.	TRBJ2-5	TGTGCCAGCAGCTTACTAGGCCTGAGGACCCAGTACTTC	CASSLLGLRTQYF